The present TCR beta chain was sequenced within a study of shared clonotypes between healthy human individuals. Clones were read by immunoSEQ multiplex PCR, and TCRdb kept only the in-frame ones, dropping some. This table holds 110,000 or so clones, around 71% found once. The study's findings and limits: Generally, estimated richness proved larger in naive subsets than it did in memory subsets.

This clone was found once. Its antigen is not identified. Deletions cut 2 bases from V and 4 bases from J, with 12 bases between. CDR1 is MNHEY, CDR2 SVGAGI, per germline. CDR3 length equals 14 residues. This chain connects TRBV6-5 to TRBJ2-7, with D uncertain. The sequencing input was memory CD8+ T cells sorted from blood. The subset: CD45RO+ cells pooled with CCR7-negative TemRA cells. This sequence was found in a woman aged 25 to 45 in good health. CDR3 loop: CASSYNAERYEQYF. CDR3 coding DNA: TGTGCCAGCAGTTACAACGCAGAAAGATACGAGCAGTACTTC.